One sample yielded the 12 T cell receptor beta chains listed below, sequenced in a study of shared clonotypes between healthy human individuals. Naive CD8 isolation took CD45RO-negative cells positively selected for CCR7 and excluded terminally differentiated effector memory CD45RA+ cells. Method: immunoSEQ multiplex PCR; TCRdb's copy keeps in-frame clones and lacks some. The data show about 2 million clones, with about 95% seen just once and more than 0.95% held by the top ten. Sequencing was carried out using naive CD8+ T cells sorted from blood. These receptors all stem from a man between 18 and 29 years old in good health.

This clone was seen a handful of times. The J gene is TRBJ2-5, the V gene TRBV13; D is undetermined. V lost 5 bases to trimming and J lost 5 bases, with 6 bases between them. CDR1 PRHDT and CDR2 FYEKMQ come from the germline V gene (reference sequence). CDR3 length equals 11 residues. The CDR3 is CASSVWETQYF. The CDR3 DNA reads as TGTGCCAGCAGCGTATGGGAGACCCAGTACTTC.

V usage is TRBV25-1 and J usage is TRBJ1-4, with D perhaps matching TRBD1 (5 bases). With 11 bases removed from V and 0 bases from J, the gap between germline ends came to 19 bases. This CDR3 comprises 16 residues. Germline values: CDR1 MGHDK, CDR2 SYGVNS. The CDR3 DNA is TGTGCCTCAGGGCAGGGACTATTTGCAACTAATGAAAAACTGTTTTTT. It translates to CASGQGLFATNEKLFF.

The rearrangement links TRBV6-5 to TRBJ2-3; D is possibly TRBD2 (5 bases). V lost 0 bases to trimming and J lost 8 bases, with 15 bases between them. Germline CDR1 is MNHEY and CDR2 is SVGAGI. This CDR3 contains 15 residues. In nucleotides, the CDR3 is TGTGCCAGCAGTTACTCTGGAAACGACGAGGGTACGCAGTATTTT. Amino acid sequence: CASSYSGNDEGTQYF.

Notes on this clone: Other nucleotide sequences in the sample specify the same CDR3. The chain employs TRBV6-5 and TRBJ2-7, with TRBD1 identical over 12 bases. Per germline, CDR1 MNHEY and CDR2 SVGAGI. J lost 6 bases, V lost 7 bases, and 4 bases had no gene match. There are 13 residues in the CDR3. CDR3 bases: TGTGCCAGCACCGGGACAGGGGGCGGCGAGCAGTACTTC. As protein: CASTGTGGGEQYF.

In its sample, this clone was seen a few times. J is TRBJ2-1 and V is TRBV30; D gene unclear. V was cut by 7 bases and J by 5 bases, with 0 bases left in between. The CDR3 is made up of 8 amino acids. The germline V gene has CDR1 GTSNPN and CDR2 SVGIG (reference sequence). CDR3 sequence (DNA): TGTGCCTACAATGAGCAGTTCTTC. This codes for CAYNEQFF.

V gene TRBV28 combines with J gene TRBJ1-5; D perhaps matches TRBD1 (6 bases). Germline V gives CDR1 MDHEN, CDR2 SYDVKM. There are 14 residues in the CDR3. V was shortened by 6 bases and J by 8 bases, with 17 bases between the two germline ends. The CDR3: CASRPLAGAEPQHF. The DNA for the CDR3 is TGTGCCAGCAGGCCTCTGGCAGGGGCTGAGCCCCAGCATTTT.

The rearrangement joins TRBV6-5 to TRBJ2-1, with D perhaps matching TRBD2 (5 bases). Between the trimmed V and J ends, which lost 7 bases and 5 bases, there was a span of 15 bases. Germline loops: CDR1 MNHEY, CDR2 SVGAGI. The CDR3 spans 14 residues. In nucleotides, the CDR3 is TGTGCCAGCACCCGCGGGCAGGAGGACAATGAGCAGTTCTTC. It is translated as CASTRGQEDNEQFF.

The V and J genes are TRBV4-3 and TRBJ2-7; no definite D call. CDR3 length equals 14 residues. V lost 0 bases and J 2 bases, leaving 8 bases between the germline ends. Germline loops: CDR1 LGHNA, CDR2 YSLEER. Here the CDR3 reads CASSQDGSTYEQYF. CDR3 nucleotides: TGCGCCAGCAGCCAAGACGGCAGTACCTACGAGCAGTACTTC.

The V and J genes are TRBV6-5 and TRBJ1-1, with TRBD1 as a possible D gene (5 bases). Trimming pared 6 bases from V and 3 bases from J, leaving 14 bases between. CDR1 is MNHEY, CDR2 SVGAGI, per germline. The CDR3 sequence is 14 residues long. CDR3 protein: CASSRVSIDTEAFF. CDR3 bases: TGTGCCAGCAGCAGGGTCTCCATTGACACTGAAGCTTTCTTT.

The rearrangement joins TRBV6-5 to TRBJ1-1; D gene uncertain. Trimming pared 2 bases from V and 3 bases from J, leaving 10 bases between. From germline, CDR1 is MNHEY and CDR2 SVGAGI. This CDR3 has 14 residues. CDR3 in amino acids: CASSYRLRDTEAFF. DNA of the CDR3: TGTGCCAGCAGTTACCGACTGCGGGACACTGAAGCTTTCTTT.

The chain combines TRBV6-1 with TRBJ2-7; perhaps TRBD2 as D (6 bases). V was pared by 2 bases and J by 7 bases, with 18 bases between. The CDR3 covers 15 residues. Per germline, CDR1 MNHNS and CDR2 SASEGT. CDR3 protein: CASSELGTAAREQYF. CDR3 nucleotides: TGTGCCAGCAGTGAACTCGGGACTGCTGCGAGGGAGCAGTACTTC.

The V gene is TRBV19, the J gene TRBJ1-1; 11 bases match TRBD1. V was pared by 5 bases and J by 7 bases, with 9 bases of the junction left unmatched. CDR1 is LNHDA and CDR2 is SQIVND in the germline V gene (reference sequence). The length of the CDR3 is 15 residues. The CDR3 DNA reads as TGTGCCAGTAGTGGGACAGGGGGGCATAAAGGTGAAGCTTTCTTT. It encodes CASSGTGGHKGEAFF. Combining the CDR3 with reference TRBV19 and TRBJ1-1 gives the whole variable domain DGGITQSPKYLFRKEGQNVTLSCEQNLNHDAMYWYRQDPGQGLRLIYYSQIVNDFQKGDIAEGYSVSREKKESFPLTVTSAQKNPTAFYLCASSGTGGHKGEAFFGQGTRLTVV.